This section outlines one T cell receptor beta chain sequence together with its context. This specimen comes from a study of blood T cell repertoires in COVID-19. The CDR3 extends over 16 amino acids. Germline loops: CDR1 SGHDT, CDR2 YYEEEE. Trimming shortened V by 6 bases and J by 4 bases, and 20 bases separated the two germline ends. Clones were sequenced by immunoSEQ multiplex PCR, and TCRdb holds only the in-frame ones, with some missing. This table holds 50,000 to 70,000 clones, more than 65% found once. The source of this sequence is a woman between 55 and 75 years old with acute or convalescent COVID-19. V is TRBV5-6 and J is TRBJ1-3; the D gene is possibly TRBD1 (6 bases). The source material was peripheral blood. CDR3 sequence reads: CASTLNQGSSGNTIYF. Written as DNA, the CDR3 is TGTGCCAGCACCCTGAACCAGGGGTCGAGCGGAAACACCATATATTTT.